These 24 T cell receptor beta chains were sequenced from one sample in a study of T cell repertoires in cytomegalovirus infection (dated by TCRdb to between 2019 and 2020). The treatment or condition label corresponds to: in vitro stimulation with specific CMV peptide epitopes to enrich CMV-specific T cells. No cognate antigen is known for these TCRs. Sequencing was carried out with an Illumina HiSeq 1500. The public reads were quality trimmed at Q25 with fastp and then assembled into clones with MiXCR by TCRdb, keeping productive beta chains. Merged by CDR3 protein, the rows form single entries marked with the most common genes and DNA. This sample has roughly 990,000 distinct CDR3 sequences in its table, and around 29% of those were observed once. The ten largest clones capture over 12% of the sample. Sequencing used cultured CD8+ T cells from PBMCs, obtained from culture after CMV antigen stimulation. Receptors were obtained from a human donor in good health (CMV status not recorded). Some clones in this sample may be carry-over from other donors' samples.

The CDR3 region has the DNA TGTGCCAGCAGCCCCCTTATGAGGCAGGGCCCCCAAGAGACCCAGTACTTC. This sequence encodes CASSPLMRQGPQETQYF. The V gene is TRBV14, the J gene TRBJ2-5; tentative D call: TRBD1 (5 bases). Trimming removed 4 bases from V and 1 base from J, with 19 bases in between. CDR1 is SGHDN, CDR2 FVKESK, per germline. The CDR3 runs to 17 residues.

This chain connects TRBV7-4 to TRBJ1-1; no clear D gene. The CDR3 is 14 residues long. Germline V lookup: CDR1 SGHVT, CDR2 SQSDAQ. V was shortened by 5 bases and J by 5 bases, with 15 bases between the two germline ends. This CDR3 is CASSPVAAKTEAFF. CDR3 coding DNA: TGTGCCAGCAGCCCAGTAGCTGCCAAAACTGAAGCTTTCTTT.

The V and J genes are TRBV18 and TRBJ2-3; 8 bases match TRBD1. V lost 2 bases, J lost 4 bases, and 8 bases stayed unmatched. CDR1 is KGHSH, CDR2 LQKENI, per germline. The CDR3 is 16 amino acids. Written as DNA, the CDR3 is TGTGCCAGCTCACCATTAGCGGACAGGGACCCAGATACGCAGTATTTT. Translated: CASSPLADRDPDTQYF.

The sample holds a few counts of this clonotype. This rearrangement joins TRBV11-1 to TRBJ2-1; 11 nucleotides line up with TRBD2. The length of the CDR3 is 15 residues. CDR1 SGHAT and CDR2 FQDESV come from the germline V gene (reference sequence). V was clipped by 3 bases and J by 6 bases; unmatched bases: 4. The CDR3, as DNA: TGTGCCAGCAGCTTTAGCGGGGGGGCCAGCAATGAGCAGTTCTTC. Amino acid sequence: CASSFSGGASNEQFF.

The CDR3 region is CASAPGRSEKLFF. CDR3 sequence (DNA): TGCGCCAGCGCGCCAGGGAGGTCTGAAAAACTGTTTTTT. V is TRBV4-1 and J is TRBJ1-4; possible D gene TRBD1, 5 bases. CDR3 length: 13 amino acids. The germline gives CDR1 MGHRA, CDR2 YSYEKL. Trimming took 8 bases from V and 7 from J, leaving 14 bases between them.

V usage is TRBV3-1 and J usage is TRBJ1-6, with D tentatively TRBD1 (5 bases). The CDR3 runs 16 residues. Germline CDR1 LGHDT, CDR2 YNNKEL (reference sequence). Trimming took off 2 bases at V and 7 bases at J, with 15 bases between the two ends. The CDR3, as DNA: TGTGCCAGCAGCCAACAACCATGGGGGAAGAATTCACCCCTCCACTTT. This translates into CASSQQPWGKNSPLHF. Filled out from reference TRBV3-1 and TRBJ1-6, the complete variable domain reads DTAVSQTPKYLVTQMGNDKSIKCEQNLGHDTMYWYKQDSKKFLKIMFSYNNKELIINETVPNRFSPKSPDKAHLNLHINSLELGDSAVYFCASSQQPWGKNSPLHFGNGTRLTVT.

This clonotype showed up just a few times. The chain is built from TRBV7-8 and TRBJ1-5, with a weak D call TRBD1 (5 bases). The CDR3 length is 15 residues. Germline V gene lookup returns CDR1 SGHVS and CDR2 FQNEAQ. V lost 5 bases and J 3 bases, leaving 14 bases between the germline ends. The CDR3 DNA follows: TGTGCCAGCAGCCAGGGCGACGGGATCAATCAGCCCCAGCATTTT. It translates to CASSQGDGINQPQHF. Drawing the rest from reference TRBV7-8 and TRBJ1-5, the complete variable domain is GAGVSQSPRYKVAKRGQDVALRCDPISGHVSLFWYQQALGQGPEFLTYFQNEAQLDKSGLPSDRFFAERPEGSVSTLKIQRTQQEDSAVYLCASSQGDGINQPQHFGDGTRLSIL.

This clonotype was seen only a few times. The V and J genes are TRBV6-1 and TRBJ2-7; D may be TRBD2 (7 bases). The CDR3 is 14 residues long. V shed 11 bases and J shed 2 bases, with 19 bases lying between them. Germline V gene data show CDR1 as MNHNS and CDR2 as SASEGT. The CDR3 DNA follows: TGTGCCGGGGGGCGCAACGGGAGGACCTACGAGCAGTACTTC. It is translated as CAGGRNGRTYEQYF.

Details on this clonotype: A much larger clone differs by one base, so this may be a read error. This CDR3 reads CASSSGNLYGYTF. In nucleotides, the CDR3 is TGTGCCAGCAGCTCCGGGAACCTCTATGGCTACACCTTC. The chain is built from TRBV25-1 and TRBJ1-2; D unresolved. V lost 6 bases and J 4 bases, leaving 12 bases between the germline ends. CDR3 size: 13 residues. Germline V gives CDR1 MGHDK, CDR2 SYGVNS.

This clonotype has only a few counts. V usage is TRBV7-9 and J usage is TRBJ2-1; TRBD1 matches at 8 bases. Losses at the gene ends were 2 bases for V and 3 bases for J; bases not matched to a gene: 3. The CDR3 is 15 residues long. Germline V gene sequence: CDR1 SEHNR, CDR2 FQNEAQ (reference sequence). In DNA form, the CDR3 reads TGTGCCAGCAGCTTACACAGGGGGATCTACAATGAGCAGTTCTTC. Translation: CASSLHRGIYNEQFF.

Comment on this clonotype: A clone one base away is much larger, so this may be a read error. This chain links TRBV7-2 with TRBJ2-7; TRBD2 aligns across 7 bases. V lost 7 bases and J lost 3; bases outside the gene matches: 15. From germline, CDR1 is SGHTA and CDR2 FQGNSA. This CDR3 region has 16 residues. The CDR3 protein is CASNLEGRGYYYEQYF. As DNA, the CDR3 is TGTGCCAGCAACCTGGAGGGGCGGGGGTATTACTACGAGCAGTACTTC.

This chain joins TRBV6-2 or TRBV6-3 and TRBJ1-1; D is uncertain. The germline V gene has CDR1 MNHEY and CDR2 SVGEGT. V was shortened by 0 bases and J by 1 base, with 9 bases between the two germline ends. The CDR3 length is 15 residues. In DNA form, the CDR3 reads TGTGCCAGCAGTTACTCGCGAGTGAAGAACACTGAAGCTTTCTTT. Residues: CASSYSRVKNTEAFF.

In its sample, this clonotype was seen many times. This sequence joins TRBV7-2 and TRBJ2-7; 11 positions match TRBD2. Germline assignment: CDR1 SGHTA and CDR2 FQGNSA. Unmatched junction bases numbered 2, after V lost 5 bases and J lost 2 bases. This CDR3 has 14 amino acids. CDR3 in DNA: TGTGCCAGCAGCCAGGGACTAGCGGCCTACGAGCAGTACGTC. This sequence encodes CASSQGLAAYEQYV.

The chain combines TRBV4-2 with TRBJ2-6; D might be TRBD1 (5 bases). Trimming removed 4 bases from V and 0 bases from J, with 13 bases in between. CDR1 is LGHNA and CDR2 is YNFKEQ in the germline V gene. The CDR3 runs 17 residues. The CDR3 here is CASSLPDGHSGANVLTF. The CDR3 nucleotides read TGTGCCAGCAGCCTCCCGGACGGACACTCTGGGGCCAACGTCCTGACTTTC.

This chain uses TRBV20-1 with TRBJ2-5; 8 bases are a match to TRBD2. The V gene end was trimmed by 3 bases and the J gene end by 5 bases; junction bases not matched to a gene: 8. The CDR3 has 14 amino acids. Germline CDR1 and CDR2: DFQATT and SNEGSKA (reference sequence). The CDR3 nucleotides read TGCAGTGCTAGGAATAGCGGGGTAGGGGAGACCCAGTACTTC. This translates into CSARNSGVGETQYF.

This clonotype was seen only a few times. This rearrangement joins TRBV7-9 to TRBJ2-1; 8 positions agree with TRBD2. The CDR3 sequence is 16 residues long. V was pared by 4 bases and J by 1 base, with 6 bases of the junction left unmatched. Per germline, CDR1 SEHNR and CDR2 FQNEAQ (reference sequence). The CDR3 DNA sequence: TGTGCCAGCAGCTCCTTAGCGGGGAGATCCTACAATGAGCAGTTCTTC. This codes for CASSSLAGRSYNEQFF.

This chain connects TRBV7-2 to TRBJ1-1; 7 bases are a match to TRBD1. V dropped 5 bases and J dropped 5; count of bases not matched to a gene: 5. The CDR3 sequence is 13 residues long. The germline V gene has CDR1 SGHTA and CDR2 FQGNSA. CDR3 protein: CASSEGQYTEAFF. CDR3 nucleotide sequence: TGTGCCAGCAGCGAGGGACAGTATACTGAAGCTTTCTTT.

The chain links TRBV29-1 to TRBJ2-7; the D gene is possibly TRBD2 (6 bases). The CDR3 contains 15 residues. CDR1 and CDR2 from the germline V gene are SQVTM and ANQGSEA. Trimming shortened V by 1 base and J by 4 bases, and 17 bases separated the two germline ends. Here the CDR3 DNA reads TGCAGCGTTGAAGGTCGGGCCGGCGGGGCTTACGAGCAGTACTTC. This encodes CSVEGRAGGAYEQYF.

As regards this clonotype: A junction boundary mismatches the germline segment, possibly from a read error. This chain connects TRBV7-6 to TRBJ2-3, with 7 bases fitting TRBD2. The CDR3 totals 14 residues. Germline CDR1 is SGHVS and CDR2 is FNYEAQ. Written as DNA, the CDR3 is TGTGTCAGCAGCCGCGGGGGAGGCACAGATACGCAGTATTTT. It translates to CVSSRGGGTDTQYF.

This clonotype was seen more than once but under ten times. The chain employs TRBV10-3 and TRBJ1-3; 9 bases line up with TRBD1. CDR1 is ENHRY and CDR2 is SYGVKD in the germline V gene. V dropped 2 bases and J dropped 6; count of bases not matched to a gene: 2. This CDR3 region has 14 residues. The CDR3 sequence: CAISERTGVNTIYF. The CDR3 bases are TGTGCCATCAGTGAGCGGACAGGGGTAAACACCATATATTTT.

This clonotype was picked up a small number of times. The rearrangement uses TRBV15 and TRBJ1-5, with 11 bases that match TRBD1. CDR1 and CDR2 (germline): LNHNV, YYDKDF (reference sequence). CDR3 length equals 17 residues. Trimming at V came to 2 bases and at J to 5 bases, leaving 8 bases not matched to a gene. The CDR3 nucleotides are TGTGCCACCAGCAGATCATTCGGACAGGGGGCTTATCAGCCCCAGCATTTT. It codes for CATSRSFGQGAYQPQHF.

V usage is TRBV6-6 and J usage is TRBJ2-5; 7 nucleotides align to TRBD2. The CDR3 consists of 14 residues. Trimming removed 2 bases from V and 5 bases from J; junction bases left unmatched: 5. CDR1 and CDR2 from the germline V gene are MNHNY and SVGAGI (reference sequence). The CDR3 loop is CASSYGRVEETQYF. CDR3 nucleotides: TGTGCCAGCAGTTACGGGAGGGTTGAGGAGACCCAGTACTTC.

The rearrangement joins TRBV2 to TRBJ2-7; D may be TRBD2 (6 bases). The germline V gene encodes CDR1 SNHLY and CDR2 FYNNEI. The ends were cut back, 7 bases at V and 2 bases at J, with 12 bases in the middle. The CDR3 covers 13 residues. The CDR3 sequence: CASTEGAPYEQYV. The CDR3 coding sequence is TGTGCCAGCACGGAGGGCGCGCCCTACGAGCAGTACGTC.

This chain uses TRBV2 with TRBJ1-3, with a tentative D call TRBD1 (6 bases). The CDR3 covers 15 residues. Per germline, CDR1 SNHLY and CDR2 FYNNEI. Trimming removed 8 bases at V and 0 bases at J, with 14 bases between. This CDR3 reads CASGGHPSSGNTIYF. CDR3 nucleotide sequence: TGTGCCAGCGGGGGACACCCGAGCTCTGGAAACACCATATATTTT. The complete variable domain, with remaining parts taken from reference TRBV2 and TRBJ1-3, reads EPEVTQTPSHQVTQMGQEVILRCVPISNHLYFYWYRQILGQKVEFLVSFYNNEISEKSEIFDDQFSVERPDGSNFTLKIRSTKLEDSAMYFCASGGHPSSGNTIYFGEGSWLTVV.